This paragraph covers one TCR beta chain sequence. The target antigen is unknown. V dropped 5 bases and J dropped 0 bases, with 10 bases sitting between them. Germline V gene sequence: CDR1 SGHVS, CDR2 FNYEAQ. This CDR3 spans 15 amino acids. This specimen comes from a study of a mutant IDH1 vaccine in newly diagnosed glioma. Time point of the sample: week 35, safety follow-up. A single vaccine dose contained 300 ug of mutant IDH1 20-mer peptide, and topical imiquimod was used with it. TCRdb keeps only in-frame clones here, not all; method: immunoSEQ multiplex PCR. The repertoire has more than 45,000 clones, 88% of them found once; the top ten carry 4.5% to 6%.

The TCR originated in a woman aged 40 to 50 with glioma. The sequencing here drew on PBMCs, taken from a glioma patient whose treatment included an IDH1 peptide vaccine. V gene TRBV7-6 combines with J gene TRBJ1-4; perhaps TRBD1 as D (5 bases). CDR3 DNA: TGTGCCAGCAGCCGTGGGGGGACAACTAATGAAAAACTGTTTTTT. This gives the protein CASSRGGTTNEKLFF.